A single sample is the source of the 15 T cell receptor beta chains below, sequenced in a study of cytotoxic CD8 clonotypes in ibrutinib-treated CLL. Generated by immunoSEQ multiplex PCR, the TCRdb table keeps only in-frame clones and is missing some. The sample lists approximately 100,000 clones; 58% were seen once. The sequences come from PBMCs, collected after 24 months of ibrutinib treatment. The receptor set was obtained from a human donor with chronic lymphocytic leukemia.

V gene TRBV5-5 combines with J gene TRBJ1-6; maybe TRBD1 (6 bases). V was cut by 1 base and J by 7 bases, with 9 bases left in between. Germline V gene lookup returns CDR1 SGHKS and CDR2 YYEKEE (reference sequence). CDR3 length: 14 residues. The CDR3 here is CASSLRGQNSPLHF. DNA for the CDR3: TGTGCCAGCAGCTTGAGAGGACAGAATTCACCCCTCCACTTT.

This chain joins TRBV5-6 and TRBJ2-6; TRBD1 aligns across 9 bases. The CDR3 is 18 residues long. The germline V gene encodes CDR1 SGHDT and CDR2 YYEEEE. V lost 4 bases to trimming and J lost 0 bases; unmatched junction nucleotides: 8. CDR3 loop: CASSANRGLHSGANVLTF. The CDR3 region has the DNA TGTGCCAGCAGCGCTAACAGGGGGCTTCACTCTGGGGCCAACGTCCTGACTTTC. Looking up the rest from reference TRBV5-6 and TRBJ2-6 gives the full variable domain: DAGVTQSPTHLIKTRGQQVTLRCSPKSGHDTVSWYQQALGQGPQFIFQYYEEEERQRGNFPDRFSGHQFPNYSSELNVNALLLGDSALYLCASSANRGLHSGANVLTFGAGSRLTVL.

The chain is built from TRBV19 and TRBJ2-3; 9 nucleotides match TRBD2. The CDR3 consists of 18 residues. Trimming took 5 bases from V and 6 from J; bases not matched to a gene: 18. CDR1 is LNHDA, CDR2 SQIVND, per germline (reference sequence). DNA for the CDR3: TGTGCCAGTAGTTCGGGGACTAGCCGACGTAACCTTGGCGATACGCAGTATTTT. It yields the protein CASSSGTSRRNLGDTQYF.

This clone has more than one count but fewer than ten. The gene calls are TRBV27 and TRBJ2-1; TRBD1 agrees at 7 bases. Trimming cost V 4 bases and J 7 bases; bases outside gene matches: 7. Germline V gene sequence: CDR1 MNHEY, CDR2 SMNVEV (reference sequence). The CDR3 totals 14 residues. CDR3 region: CASSSQGIWNEQFF. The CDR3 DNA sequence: TGTGCCAGCAGTTCACAGGGGATCTGGAATGAGCAGTTCTTC.

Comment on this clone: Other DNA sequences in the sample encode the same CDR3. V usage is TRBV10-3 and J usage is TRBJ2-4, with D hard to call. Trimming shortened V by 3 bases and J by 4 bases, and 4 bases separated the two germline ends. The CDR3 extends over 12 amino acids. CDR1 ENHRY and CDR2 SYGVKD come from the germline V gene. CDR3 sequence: CAISEGKNIQYF. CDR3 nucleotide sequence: TGTGCCATCAGTGAAGGGAAAAACATTCAGTACTTC.

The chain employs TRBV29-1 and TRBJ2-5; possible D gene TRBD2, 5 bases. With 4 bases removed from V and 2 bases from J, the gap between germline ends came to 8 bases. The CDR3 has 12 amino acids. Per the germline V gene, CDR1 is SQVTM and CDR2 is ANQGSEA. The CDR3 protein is CSVVKRQETQYF. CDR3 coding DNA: TGCAGCGTTGTTAAGCGGCAAGAGACCCAGTACTTC. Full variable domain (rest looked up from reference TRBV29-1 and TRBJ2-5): SAVISQKPSRDICQRGTSLTIQCQVDSQVTMMFWYRQQPGQSLTLIATANQGSEATYESGFVIDKFPISRPNLTFSTLTVSNMSPEDSSIYLCSVVKRQETQYFGPGTRLLVL.

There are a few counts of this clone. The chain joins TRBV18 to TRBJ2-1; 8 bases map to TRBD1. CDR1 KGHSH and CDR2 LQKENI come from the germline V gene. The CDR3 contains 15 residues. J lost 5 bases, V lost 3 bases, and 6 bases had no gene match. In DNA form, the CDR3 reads TGTGCCAGCTCACCTCCTGGACAGGGCAACAATGAGCAGTTCTTC. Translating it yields CASSPPGQGNNEQFF. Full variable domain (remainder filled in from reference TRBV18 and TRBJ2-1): NAGVMQNPRHLVRRRGQEARLRCSPMKGHSHVYWYRQLPEEGLKFMVYLQKENIIDESGMPKERFSAEFPKEGPSILRIQQVVRGDSAAYFCASSPPGQGNNEQFFGPGTRLTVL.

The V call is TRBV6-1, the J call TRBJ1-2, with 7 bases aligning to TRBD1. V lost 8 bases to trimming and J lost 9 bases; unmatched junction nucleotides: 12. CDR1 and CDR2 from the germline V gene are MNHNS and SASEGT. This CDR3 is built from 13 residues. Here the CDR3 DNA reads TGTGCCAGCGGGGGGGAGGGGGCAGGTAGCTACACCTTC. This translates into CASGGEGAGSYTF.

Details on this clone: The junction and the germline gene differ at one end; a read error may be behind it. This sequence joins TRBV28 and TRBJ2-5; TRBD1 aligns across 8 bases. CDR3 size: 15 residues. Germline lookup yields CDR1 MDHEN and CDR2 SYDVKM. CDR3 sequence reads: CATSLGQGRLETQYF. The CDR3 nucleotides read TGTGCCACCAGTTTAGGACAGGGAAGGTTGGAGACCCAGTACTTC.

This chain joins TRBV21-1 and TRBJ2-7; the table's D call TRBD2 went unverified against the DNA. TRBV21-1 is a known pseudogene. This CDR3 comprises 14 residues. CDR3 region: CANQARETFDEQYF. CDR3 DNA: TGTGCCAACCAAGCTCGGGAAACTTTTGACGAGCAGTACTTC.

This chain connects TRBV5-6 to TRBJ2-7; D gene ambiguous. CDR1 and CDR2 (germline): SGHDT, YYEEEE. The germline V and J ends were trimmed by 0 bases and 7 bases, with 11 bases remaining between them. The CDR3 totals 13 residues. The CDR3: CASSLAGTPEQYF. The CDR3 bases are TGTGCCAGCAGCTTGGCCGGAACCCCAGAGCAGTACTTC.

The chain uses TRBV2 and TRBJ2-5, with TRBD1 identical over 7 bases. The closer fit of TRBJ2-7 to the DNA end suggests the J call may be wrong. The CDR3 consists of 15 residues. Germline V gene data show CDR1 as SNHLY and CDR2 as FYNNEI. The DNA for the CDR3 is TGTGCCAGCAGTGAATTTGCAGGGGGCTCCTACGAGCAGTACTTC. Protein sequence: CASSEFAGGSYEQYF.

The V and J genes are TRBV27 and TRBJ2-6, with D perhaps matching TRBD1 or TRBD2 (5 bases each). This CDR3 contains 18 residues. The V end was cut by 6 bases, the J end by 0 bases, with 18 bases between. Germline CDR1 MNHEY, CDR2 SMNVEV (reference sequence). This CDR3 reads CASSPNPGRNSGANVLTF. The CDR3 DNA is TGTGCCAGCAGCCCAAACCCGGGACGGAACTCTGGGGCCAACGTCCTGACTTTC.

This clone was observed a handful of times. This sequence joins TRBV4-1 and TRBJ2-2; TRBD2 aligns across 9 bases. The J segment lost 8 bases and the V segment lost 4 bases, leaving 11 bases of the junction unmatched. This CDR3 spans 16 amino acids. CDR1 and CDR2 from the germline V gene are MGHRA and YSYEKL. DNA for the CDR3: TGCGCCAGCAGCCTTCCCGAGACTAGCGGCTCGGGGGAGCTGTTTTTT. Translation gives CASSLPETSGSGELFF.

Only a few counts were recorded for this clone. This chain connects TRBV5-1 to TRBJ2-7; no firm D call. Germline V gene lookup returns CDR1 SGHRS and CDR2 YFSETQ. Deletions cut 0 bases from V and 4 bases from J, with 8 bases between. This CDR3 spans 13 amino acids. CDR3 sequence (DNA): TGCGCCAGCAGCTTGGTGAAGGGATACGAGCAGTACTTC. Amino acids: CASSLVKGYEQYF.